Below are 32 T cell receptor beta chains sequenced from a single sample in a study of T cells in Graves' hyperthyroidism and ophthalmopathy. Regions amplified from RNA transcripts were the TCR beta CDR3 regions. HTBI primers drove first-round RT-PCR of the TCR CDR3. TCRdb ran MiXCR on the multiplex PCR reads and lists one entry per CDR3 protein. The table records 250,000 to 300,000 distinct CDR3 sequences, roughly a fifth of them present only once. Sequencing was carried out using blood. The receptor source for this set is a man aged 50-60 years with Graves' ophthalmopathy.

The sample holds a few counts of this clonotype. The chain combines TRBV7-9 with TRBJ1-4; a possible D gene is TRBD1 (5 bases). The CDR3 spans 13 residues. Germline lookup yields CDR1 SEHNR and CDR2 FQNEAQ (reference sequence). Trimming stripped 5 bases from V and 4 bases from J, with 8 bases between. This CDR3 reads CASSGQGNEKLFF. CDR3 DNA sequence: TGTGCCAGCAGCGGCCAGGGTAATGAAAAACTGTTTTTT. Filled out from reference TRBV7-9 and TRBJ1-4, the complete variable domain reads DTGVSQNPRHKITKRGQNVTFRCDPISEHNRLYWYRQTLGQGPEFLTYFQNEAQLEKSRLLSDRFSAERPKGSFSTLEIQRTEQGDSAMYLCASSGQGNEKLFFGSGTQLSVL.

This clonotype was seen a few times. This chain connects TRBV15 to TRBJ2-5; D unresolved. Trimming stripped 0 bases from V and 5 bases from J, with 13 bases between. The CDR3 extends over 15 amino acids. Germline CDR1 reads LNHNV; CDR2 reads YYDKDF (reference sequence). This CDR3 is CATSRESVVVETQYF. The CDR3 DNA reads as TGTGCCACCAGCAGAGAGTCGGTGGTGGTGGAGACCCAGTACTTC.

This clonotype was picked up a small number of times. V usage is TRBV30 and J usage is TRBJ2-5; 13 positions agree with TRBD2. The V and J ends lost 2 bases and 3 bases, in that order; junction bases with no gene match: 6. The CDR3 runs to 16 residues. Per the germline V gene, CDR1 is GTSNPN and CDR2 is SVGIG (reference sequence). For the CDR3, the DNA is TGTGCCTGGAGTCCCCCGGGACTAGCGGGGAAAGAGACCCAGTACTTC. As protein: CAWSPPGLAGKETQYF. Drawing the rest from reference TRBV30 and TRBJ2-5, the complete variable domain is SQTIHQWPATLVQPVGSPLSLECTVEGTSNPNLYWYRQAAGRGLQLLFYSVGIGQISSEVPQNLSASRPQDRQFILSSKKLLLSDSGFYLCAWSPPGLAGKETQYFGPGTRLLVL.

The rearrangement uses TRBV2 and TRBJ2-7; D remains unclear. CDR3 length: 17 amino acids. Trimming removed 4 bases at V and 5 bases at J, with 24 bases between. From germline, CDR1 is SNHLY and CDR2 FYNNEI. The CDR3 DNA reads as TGTGCCAGCAGTGGGAGTTCTTTGACTTCTGCATCCCACGAGCAGTACTTC. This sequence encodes CASSGSSLTSASHEQYF.

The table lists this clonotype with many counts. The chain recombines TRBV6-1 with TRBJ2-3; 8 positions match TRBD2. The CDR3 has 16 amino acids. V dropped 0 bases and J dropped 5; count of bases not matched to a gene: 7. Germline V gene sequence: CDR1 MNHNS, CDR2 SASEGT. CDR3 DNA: TGTGCCAGCAGTGAAGCCACGGGAGGGCCGGAAGATACGCAGTATTTT. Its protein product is CASSEATGGPEDTQYF.

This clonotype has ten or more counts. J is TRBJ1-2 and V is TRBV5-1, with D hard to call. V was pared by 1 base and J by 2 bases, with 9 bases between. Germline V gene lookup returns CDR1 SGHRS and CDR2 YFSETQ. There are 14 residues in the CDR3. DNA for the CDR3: TGCGCCAGCAGCTTGTCAGTTCTAAACTATGGCTACACCTTC. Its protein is CASSLSVLNYGYTF.

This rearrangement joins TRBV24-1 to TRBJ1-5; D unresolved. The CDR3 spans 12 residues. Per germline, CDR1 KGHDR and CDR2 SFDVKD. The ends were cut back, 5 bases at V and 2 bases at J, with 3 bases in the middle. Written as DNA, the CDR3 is TGTGCCACCAGTGTGGGCAATCAGCCCCAGCATTTT. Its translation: CATSVGNQPQHF.

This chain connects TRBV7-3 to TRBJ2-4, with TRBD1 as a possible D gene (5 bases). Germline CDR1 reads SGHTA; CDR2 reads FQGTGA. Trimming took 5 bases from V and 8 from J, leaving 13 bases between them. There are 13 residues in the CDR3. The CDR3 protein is CASSEGAQDIQYF. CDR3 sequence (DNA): TGTGCCAGCAGCGAAGGGGCGCAGGACATTCAGTACTTC.

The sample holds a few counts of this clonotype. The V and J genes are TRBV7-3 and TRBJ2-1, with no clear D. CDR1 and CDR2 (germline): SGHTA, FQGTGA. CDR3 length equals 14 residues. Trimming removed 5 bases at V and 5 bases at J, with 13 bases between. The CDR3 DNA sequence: TGTGCCAGCAGCCTTGACACTTTTGACAATGAGCAGTTCTTC. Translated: CASSLDTFDNEQFF.

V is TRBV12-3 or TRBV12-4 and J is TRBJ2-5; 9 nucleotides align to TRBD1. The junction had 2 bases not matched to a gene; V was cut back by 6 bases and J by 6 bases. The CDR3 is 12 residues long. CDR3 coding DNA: TGTGCCAGCAGCGGACAGGGGCAGACCCAGTACTTC. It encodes CASSGQGQTQYF.

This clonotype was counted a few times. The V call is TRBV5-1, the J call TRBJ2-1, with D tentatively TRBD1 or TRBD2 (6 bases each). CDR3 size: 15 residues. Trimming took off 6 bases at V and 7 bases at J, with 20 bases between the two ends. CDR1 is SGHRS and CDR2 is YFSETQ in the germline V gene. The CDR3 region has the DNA TGCGCCAGCATCCGGGGGCAGGGGACCTCTAATGAGCAGTTCTTC. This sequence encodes CASIRGQGTSNEQFF. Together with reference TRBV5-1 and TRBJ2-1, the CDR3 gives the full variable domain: KAGVTQTPRYLIKTRGQQVTLSCSPISGHRSVSWYQQTPGQGLQFLFEYFSETQRNKGNFPGRFSGRQFSNSRSEMNVSTLELGDSALYLCASIRGQGTSNEQFFGPGTRLTVL.

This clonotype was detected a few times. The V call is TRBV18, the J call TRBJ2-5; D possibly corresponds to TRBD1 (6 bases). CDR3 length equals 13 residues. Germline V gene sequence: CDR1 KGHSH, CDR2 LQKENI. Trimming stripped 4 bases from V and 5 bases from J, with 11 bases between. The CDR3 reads CASSQDRAETQYF. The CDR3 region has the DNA TGTGCCAGCTCACAGGACAGAGCGGAGACCCAGTACTTC.

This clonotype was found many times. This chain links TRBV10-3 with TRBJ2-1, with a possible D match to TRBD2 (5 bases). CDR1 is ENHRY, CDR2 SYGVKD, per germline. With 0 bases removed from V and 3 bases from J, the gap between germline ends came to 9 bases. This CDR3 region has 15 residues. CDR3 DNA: TGTGCCATCAGTGAGTCCCTAGCCGACTACAATGAGCAGTTCTTC. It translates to CAISESLADYNEQFF.

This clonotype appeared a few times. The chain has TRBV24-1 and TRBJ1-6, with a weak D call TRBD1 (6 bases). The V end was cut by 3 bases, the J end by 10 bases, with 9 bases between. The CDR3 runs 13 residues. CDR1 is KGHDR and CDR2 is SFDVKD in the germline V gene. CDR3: CATSDTGNSPLHF. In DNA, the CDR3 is TGTGCCACCAGTGATACAGGGAACTCACCCCTCCACTTT.

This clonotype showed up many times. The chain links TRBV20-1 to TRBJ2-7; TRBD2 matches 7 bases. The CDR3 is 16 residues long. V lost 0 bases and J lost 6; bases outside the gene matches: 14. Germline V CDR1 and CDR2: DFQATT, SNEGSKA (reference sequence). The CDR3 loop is CSARDRNGRRLSEQYF. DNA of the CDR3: TGCAGTGCTAGAGATCGAAACGGGAGGAGGCTTAGCGAGCAGTACTTC.

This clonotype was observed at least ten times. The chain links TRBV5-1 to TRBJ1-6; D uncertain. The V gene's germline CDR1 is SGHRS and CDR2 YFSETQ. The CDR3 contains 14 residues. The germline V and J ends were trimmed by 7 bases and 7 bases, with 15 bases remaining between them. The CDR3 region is CASGEGSGNSPLHF. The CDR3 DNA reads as TGCGCCAGCGGGGAGGGCTCCGGAAATTCACCCCTCCACTTT.

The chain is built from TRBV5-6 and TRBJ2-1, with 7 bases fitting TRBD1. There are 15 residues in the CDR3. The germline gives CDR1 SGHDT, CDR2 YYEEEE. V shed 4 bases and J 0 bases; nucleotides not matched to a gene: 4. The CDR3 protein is CASSTGQSSYNEQFF. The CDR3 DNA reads TGTGCCAGCAGCACGGGACAGAGCTCCTACAATGAGCAGTTCTTC.

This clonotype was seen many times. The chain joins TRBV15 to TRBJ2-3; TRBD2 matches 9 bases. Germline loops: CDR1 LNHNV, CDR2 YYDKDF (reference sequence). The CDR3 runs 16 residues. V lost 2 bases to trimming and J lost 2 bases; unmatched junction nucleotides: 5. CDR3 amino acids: CATSRSLAGYTDTQYF. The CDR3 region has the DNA TGTGCCACCAGCAGAAGCCTAGCGGGGTACACAGATACGCAGTATTTT. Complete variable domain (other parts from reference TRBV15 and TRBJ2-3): DAMVIQNPRYQVTQFGKPVTLSCSQTLNHNVMYWYQQKSSQAPKLLFHYYDKDFNNEADTPDNFQSRRPNTSFCFLDIRSPGLGDTAMYLCATSRSLAGYTDTQYFGPGTRLTVL.

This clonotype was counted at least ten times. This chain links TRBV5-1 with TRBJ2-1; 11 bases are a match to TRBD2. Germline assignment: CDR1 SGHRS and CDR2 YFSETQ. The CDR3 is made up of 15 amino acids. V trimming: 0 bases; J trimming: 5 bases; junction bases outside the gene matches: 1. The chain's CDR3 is CASSLELAGDNEQFF. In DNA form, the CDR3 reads TGCGCCAGCAGCTTGGAACTAGCGGGAGACAATGAGCAGTTCTTC.

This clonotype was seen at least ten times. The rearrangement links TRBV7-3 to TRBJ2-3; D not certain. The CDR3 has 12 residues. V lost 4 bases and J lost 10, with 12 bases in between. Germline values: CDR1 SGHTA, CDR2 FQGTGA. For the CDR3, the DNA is TGTGCCAGCAGCTCCAGTACCGGGTCGCAGTATTTT. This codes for CASSSSTGSQYF.

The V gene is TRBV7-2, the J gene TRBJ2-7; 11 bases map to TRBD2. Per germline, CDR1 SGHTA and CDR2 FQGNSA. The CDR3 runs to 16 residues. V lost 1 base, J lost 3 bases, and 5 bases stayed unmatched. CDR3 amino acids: CASSLGVTSGNYEQYF. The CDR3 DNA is TGTGCCAGCAGCTTAGGTGTGACTAGCGGGAACTACGAGCAGTACTTC.

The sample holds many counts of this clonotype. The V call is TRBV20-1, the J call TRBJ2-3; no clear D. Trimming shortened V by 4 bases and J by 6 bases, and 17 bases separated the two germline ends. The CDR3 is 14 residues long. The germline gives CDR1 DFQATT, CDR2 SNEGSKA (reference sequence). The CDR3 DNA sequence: TGCAGTGCTACTTCAACGGACCGCCCCGATACGCAGTATTTT. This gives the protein CSATSTDRPDTQYF.

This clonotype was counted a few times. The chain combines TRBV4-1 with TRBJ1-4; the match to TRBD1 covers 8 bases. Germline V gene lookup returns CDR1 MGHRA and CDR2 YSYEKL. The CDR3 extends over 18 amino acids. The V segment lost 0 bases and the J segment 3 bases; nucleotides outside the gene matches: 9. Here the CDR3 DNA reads TGCGCCAGCAGCCAAGAGATCAGCAGGGGGCGGGCTAATGAAAAACTGTTTTTT. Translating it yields CASSQEISRGRANEKLFF.

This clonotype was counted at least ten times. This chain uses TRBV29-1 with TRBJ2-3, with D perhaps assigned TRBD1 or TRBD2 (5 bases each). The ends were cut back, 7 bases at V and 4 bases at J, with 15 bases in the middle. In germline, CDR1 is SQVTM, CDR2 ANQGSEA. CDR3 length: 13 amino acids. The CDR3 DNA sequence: TGCAGCGCAAGAGGGGTAAGGGCAGATACGCAGTATTTT. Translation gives CSARGVRADTQYF.

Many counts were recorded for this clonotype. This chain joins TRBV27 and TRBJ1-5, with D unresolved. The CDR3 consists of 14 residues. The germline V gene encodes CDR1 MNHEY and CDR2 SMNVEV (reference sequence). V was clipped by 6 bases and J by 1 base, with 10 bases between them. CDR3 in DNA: TGTGCCAGCAGGCTTTCGGGAAGCAATCAGCCCCAGCATTTT. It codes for CASRLSGSNQPQHF.

CDR3 amino acids: CASSLTRAPGHEQYF. The CDR3 DNA reads as TGTGCCAGCAGTTTAACGAGGGCCCCCGGGCACGAGCAGTACTTC. The chain carries TRBV27 and TRBJ2-7, with a weak D call TRBD2 (5 bases). The CDR3 runs 15 residues. Germline CDR1 MNHEY, CDR2 SMNVEV (reference sequence). The V gene lost 2 bases and the J gene lost 5 bases, with 16 bases spanning the gap.

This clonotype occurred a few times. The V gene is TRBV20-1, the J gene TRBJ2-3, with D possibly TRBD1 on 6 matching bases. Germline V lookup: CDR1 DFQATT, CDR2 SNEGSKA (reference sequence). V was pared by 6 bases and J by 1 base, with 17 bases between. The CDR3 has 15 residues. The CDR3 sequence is CSAKTLQGRTDTQYF. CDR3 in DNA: TGCAGTGCCAAAACCCTACAGGGCCGCACAGATACGCAGTATTTT.

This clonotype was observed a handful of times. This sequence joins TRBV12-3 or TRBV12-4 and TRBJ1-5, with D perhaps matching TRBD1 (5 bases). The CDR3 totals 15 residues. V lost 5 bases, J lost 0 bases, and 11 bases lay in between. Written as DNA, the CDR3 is TGTGCCAGCAGTCTCCGGACAAGTAGCAATCAGCCCCAGCATTTT. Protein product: CASSLRTSSNQPQHF.

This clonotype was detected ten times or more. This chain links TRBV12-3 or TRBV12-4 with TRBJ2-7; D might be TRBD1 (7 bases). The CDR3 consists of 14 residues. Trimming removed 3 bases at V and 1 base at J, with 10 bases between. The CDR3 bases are TGTGCCAGCAGTTTTGCGGGACAGTCCTACGAGCAGTACTTC. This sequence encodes CASSFAGQSYEQYF.

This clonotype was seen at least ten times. The CDR3 region is CASSSLADPYNEQFF. For the CDR3, the DNA is TGTGCCAGCAGCTCACTAGCGGATCCCTACAATGAGCAGTTCTTC. The gene calls are TRBV5-6 and TRBJ2-1, with 8 bases lining up with TRBD2. The V segment lost 3 bases and the J segment 2 bases; nucleotides outside the gene matches: 4. The germline CDR1 and CDR2 sequences are SGHDT and YYEEEE. CDR3 length: 15 residues.

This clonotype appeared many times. This chain's CDR3 is CASSQDGQAPFETQYF. In DNA form, the CDR3 reads TGTGCCAGCAGCCAAGACGGACAGGCCCCGTTCGAGACCCAGTACTTC. The chain employs TRBV3-1 and TRBJ2-5; 7 bases are shared with TRBD1. Germline assignment: CDR1 LGHDT and CDR2 YNNKEL (reference sequence). Trimming at V came to 0 bases and at J to 5 bases, leaving 9 bases not matched to a gene. This CDR3 has 16 amino acids.

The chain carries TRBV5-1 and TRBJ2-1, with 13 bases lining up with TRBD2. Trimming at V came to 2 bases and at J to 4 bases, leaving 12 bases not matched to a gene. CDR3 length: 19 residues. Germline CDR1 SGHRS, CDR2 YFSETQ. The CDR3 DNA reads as TGCGCCAGCAGCTTCCAAAAACTAGCGGGAGGGAGATTGTACAATGAGCAGTTCTTC. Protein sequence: CASSFQKLAGGRLYNEQFF.